This T cell receptor (beta chain) is from a study of blood T cell repertoires in COVID-19. As for the study in general: The cDNA or gDNA used as material had been derived from T cells, B-cell-depleted T cells, or PBMCs.

Using immunoSEQ multiplex PCR, the repertoire was profiled, and TCRdb retains in-frame clones only, with some absent. The sample contains 200,000 to 250,000 clones, around 90% of which appear only once. Trimming stripped 6 bases from V and 4 bases from J, with 15 bases between. The germline V gene has CDR1 LNHDA and CDR2 SQIVND (reference sequence). There are 15 residues in the CDR3. The sample comprised peripheral blood. The chain employs TRBV19 and TRBJ2-2; D perhaps matches TRBD1 (8 bases). This receptor was obtained from a man in his sixties who had recovered from COVID-19. The DNA of the CDR3 is TGTGCCAGTAGCCCTAACAGGGGGGGCACCGGGGAGCTGTTTTTT. This sequence encodes CASSPNRGGTGELFF. Full variable domain (missing parts from reference TRBV19 and TRBJ2-2): DGGITQSPKYLFRKEGQNVTLSCEQNLNHDAMYWYRQDPGQGLRLIYYSQIVNDFQKGDIAEGYSVSREKKESFPLTVTSAQKNPTAFYLCASSPNRGGTGELFFGEGSRLTVL.